The clone carrying this TCR beta chain was detected only once. J gave up 2 bases and V 0 bases, and 5 bases lay outside the gene matches. CDR1 and CDR2 (germline): SGHKS, YYEKEE (reference sequence). The CDR3 has 15 amino acids. Libraries were prepared by immunoSEQ multiplex PCR; TCRdb keeps only in-frame clonotypes and omits some of them. The data hold a few hundred thousand clones, with 85% to 90% observed a single time. This entry comes from a study of blood T cell repertoires in COVID-19. Participants had their cohort set by participant-reported clinical history. The receptor's source is a woman under 30 in a cohort exposed to, infected with or recovered from COVID-19 (not recorded which). The specimen sequenced was PBMCs or T cells enriched from blood (not recorded which). This chain joins TRBV5-5 and TRBJ2-7; 7 nucleotides agree with TRBD2. CDR3 DNA: TGTGCCAGCAGCTTGGGAGCTAGCGGCGCCTACGAGCAGTACTTC. This gives the protein CASSLGASGAYEQYF.